This passage covers 16 T cell receptor beta chains from one sample sequenced in a study of beta chain features in type 1 diabetes. The sequenced template was cDNA made from the entire isolated RNA. TCRdb keeps only in-frame clones here, not all; method: immunoSEQ multiplex PCR. Here the sample spans 900,000 or so clones, roughly 17% being singletons. The sample was naive CD4+ T cells from blood. These receptors were obtained from a woman in her late teens or twenties in good health.

The table lists this clone with a few counts. The chain is built from TRBV6-5 and TRBJ2-7; D uncertain. Germline values: CDR1 MNHEY, CDR2 SVGAGI. The CDR3 contains 14 residues. V gave up 2 bases and J gave up 6 bases, with 14 bases separating them. The CDR3 DNA reads TGTGCCAGCAGTTACGGCGTGCACCCGAGCGAGCAGTACTTC. Translating it yields CASSYGVHPSEQYF.

This clone appeared once. The V and J genes are TRBV5-1 and TRBJ2-5, with D maybe TRBD1 (5 bases). The CDR3 covers 15 residues. The V gene lost 7 bases and the J gene lost 1 base, with 17 bases spanning the gap. CDR1 is SGHRS and CDR2 is YFSETQ in the germline V gene. The CDR3 DNA reads as TGCGCCAGCCGCCTTGGACAAAACACCCAAGAGACCCAGTACTTC. Encoded protein: CASRLGQNTQETQYF. The full variable domain, rest sourced from reference TRBV5-1 and TRBJ2-5, is KAGVTQTPRYLIKTRGQQVTLSCSPISGHRSVSWYQQTPGQGLQFLFEYFSETQRNKGNFPGRFSGRQFSNSRSEMNVSTLELGDSALYLCASRLGQNTQETQYFGPGTRLLVL.

The CDR3 coding sequence is TGTGCCAGCAGTTTCCCCCCCGGGTTAGCTGCAAATGAGCAGTTCTTC. As protein: CASSFPPGLAANEQFF. This chain connects TRBV6-5 to TRBJ2-1; D not resolved. Between the trimmed V and J ends, which lost 4 bases and 7 bases, there was a span of 20 bases. The CDR3 totals 16 residues. The V gene's germline CDR1 is MNHEY and CDR2 SVGAGI.

The J gene is TRBJ1-3, the V gene TRBV5-1; TRBD1 agrees at 8 bases. Germline V gives CDR1 SGHRS, CDR2 YFSETQ. The ends lost 5 bases at V and 3 bases at J; junction bases unmatched: 4. The CDR3 is 14 amino acids. CDR3 region: CASRTTGVGNTIYF. CDR3 coding DNA: TGCGCCAGCAGGACGACAGGGGTTGGAAACACCATATATTTT.

V and J are TRBV29-1 and TRBJ2-3, with TRBD1 matching 9 bases. The V gene's germline CDR1 is SQVTM and CDR2 ANQGSEA. After removal of 7 bases from V and 0 bases from J, the junction contained 2 bases not matched to a gene. There are 13 residues in the CDR3. The CDR3 nucleotides are TGCAGCGCCGGGACAGGGAGCACAGATACGCAGTATTTT. Translating gives CSAGTGSTDTQYF.

V is TRBV6-5 and J is TRBJ2-7; no clear D gene. Germline V gene sequence: CDR1 MNHEY, CDR2 SVGAGI. This CDR3 spans 16 amino acids. V gave up 1 base and J gave up 2 bases, with 15 bases separating them. CDR3 in amino acids: CASSYFSSMGTYEQYF. CDR3 DNA: TGTGCCAGCAGTTACTTTTCCAGCATGGGTACCTACGAGCAGTACTTC.

V and J are TRBV2 and TRBJ1-5, with unresolved D. The V end lost 7 bases, the J end lost 4 bases, and 11 bases lay between the germline ends. The CDR3 is 13 amino acids. Germline V gene lookup returns CDR1 SNHLY and CDR2 FYNNEI. CDR3 sequence reads: CASTVRWNQPQHF. CDR3 in DNA: TGTGCCAGCACGGTACGGTGGAATCAGCCCCAGCATTTT.

This clone was seen more than once but under ten times. Here the CDR3 DNA reads TGTGCCAGCAGCTTAGGAAACAGGCTCACAGATACGCAGTATTTT. It is translated as CASSLGNRLTDTQYF. The chain combines TRBV7-6 with TRBJ2-3, with a weak D call TRBD1 (5 bases). The CDR3 has 15 amino acids. CDR1 SGHVS and CDR2 FNYEAQ come from the germline V gene. Trimming took 1 base from V and 2 from J, leaving 10 bases between them.

This clone has only a few counts. V gene TRBV6-1 combines with J gene TRBJ2-2, with D possibly called TRBD1 or TRBD2 (5 bases each). Germline V gene lookup returns CDR1 MNHNS and CDR2 SASEGT. The CDR3 is 13 residues long. Trimming stripped 4 bases from V and 6 bases from J, with 9 bases between. DNA for the CDR3: TGTGCCAGCAGTGCTTCGGGGCCCGGGGAGCTGTTTTTT. It is translated as CASSASGPGELFF.

This chain links TRBV9 with TRBJ2-7, with TRBD1 identical over 8 bases. Germline-derived CDR1 and CDR2 are SGDLS and YYNGEE. The J segment lost 2 bases and the V segment lost 0 bases, leaving 13 bases of the junction unmatched. The CDR3 spans 18 residues. The CDR3 DNA is TGTGCCAGCAGCGTAGGGGGGTTGTTATCGGACAGGGCCTACGAGCAGTACTTC. This gives the protein CASSVGGLLSDRAYEQYF.

The chain carries TRBV5-8 and TRBJ2-1; TRBD2 matches at 7 bases. CDR1 is SGHTS and CDR2 is YDEGEE in the germline V gene. The CDR3 contains 15 residues. Losses at the gene ends were 8 bases for V and 5 bases for J; bases not matched to a gene: 13. The CDR3 sequence is CASIERSLADNEQFF. The DNA of the CDR3 is TGTGCCAGTATAGAACGGAGTCTAGCGGACAATGAGCAGTTCTTC.

The gene calls are TRBV28 and TRBJ1-4, with TRBD1 identical over 7 bases. Germline lookup yields CDR1 MDHEN and CDR2 SYDVKM. V trimming: 3 bases; J trimming: 7 bases; junction bases outside the gene matches: 8. The CDR3 sequence is 15 residues long. The CDR3 here is CASSLRQGVREKLFF. The CDR3 region has the DNA TGTGCCAGCAGTTTGCGGCAGGGGGTTCGTGAAAAACTGTTTTTT.

This rearrangement joins TRBV25-1 to TRBJ2-7, with D tentatively TRBD1 (5 bases). Trimming took off 2 bases at V and 9 bases at J, with 11 bases between the two ends. The germline CDR1 and CDR2 sequences are MGHDK and SYGVNS. This CDR3 is built from 12 residues. The CDR3 protein is CASSEDRTRQYF. The CDR3 coding sequence is TGTGCCAGCAGTGAAGACAGAACGAGGCAGTACTTC.

The chain carries TRBV6-1 and TRBJ2-3; D gene uncertain. The V end was cut by 4 bases, the J end by 4 bases, with 9 bases between. The V gene's germline CDR1 is MNHNS and CDR2 SASEGT. The CDR3 is 13 residues long. CDR3 protein: CASSVNGADTQYF. The CDR3 DNA reads TGTGCCAGCAGTGTTAATGGGGCAGATACGCAGTATTTT.

The chain is built from TRBV10-3 and TRBJ1-4; D is undetermined. Germline CDR1 ENHRY, CDR2 SYGVKD. The V end was cut by 4 bases, the J end by 0 bases, with 9 bases between. The CDR3 loop spans 15 amino acids. DNA for the CDR3: TGTGCCATCAGTGCAGGACGAACAACTAATGAAAAACTGTTTTTT. Translation gives CAISAGRTTNEKLFF.

This clone was counted only a few times. The chain couples TRBV7-6 to TRBJ2-1; 7 bases agree with TRBD1. Germline CDR1 SGHVS, CDR2 FNYEAQ. The CDR3 loop spans 14 amino acids. The V segment lost 3 bases and the J segment 3 bases; nucleotides outside the gene matches: 2. CDR3 sequence: CASSFGDSYNEQFF. The CDR3, as DNA: TGTGCCAGCAGCTTTGGGGACAGCTACAATGAGCAGTTCTTC.